The 7 T cell receptor beta chains listed next were all sequenced from one sample in a study of regulatory T cells in long-lasting Graves disease. Arm-PCR of CDR3 regions and iRepertoire HTBI primers were the basis on which TCR beta libraries were built. MiXCR, applied by TCRdb to the multiplex PCR reads, yields one record per CDR3 protein. The sample lists a few hundred thousand distinct CDR3 sequences, under 25% seen once, with 7.1% in the top ten. The time point is: persistent/refractory GD, antithyroid drugs over 5 years with positive TRAb. The authors made the TCR library using RNA they extracted from PBMCs. Here the sequenced sample was peripheral blood mononuclear cells (PBMCs), taken when the disease was refractory, from a patient treated with antithyroid drugs. The receptors come from a female donor with Graves disease.

The chain couples TRBV10-3 to TRBJ1-2, with unresolved D. Germline V gene sequence: CDR1 ENHRY, CDR2 SYGVKD. This CDR3 has 12 amino acids. Trimming left V 1 base short and J 8 bases short, with 8 bases between. The CDR3 is CAISELGSGYTF. For the CDR3, the DNA is TGTGCCATCAGTGAGTTGGGGTCCGGCTACACCTTC.

Worth noting for this clonotype: A much larger clone differs from this one at a single base, so this may be a read error. The gene calls are TRBV27 and TRBJ1-5; D might be TRBD1 (5 bases). This CDR3 is built from 13 residues. Germline V gene data show CDR1 as MNHEY and CDR2 as SMNVEV (reference sequence). DNA for the CDR3: TGTGTCAGCAGAAAAACAGGAGATCAGCCCCAGCATTTT. It is translated as CVSRKTGDQPQHF.

At least ten counts were recorded for this clonotype. The CDR3 spells CAWTRQADTEAFF. For the CDR3, the DNA is TGTGCCTGGACGCGACAGGCGGACACTGAAGCTTTCTTT. This chain uses TRBV30 with TRBJ1-1; possibly TRBD1 for D (6 bases). V dropped 4 bases and J dropped 3 bases, with 12 bases sitting between them. The CDR3 loop spans 13 amino acids. Germline V gene lookup returns CDR1 GTSNPN and CDR2 SVGIG (reference sequence).

This clonotype was recorded a few times. This chain links TRBV19 with TRBJ2-4; D is tentatively TRBD1 or TRBD2 (5 bases each). Looked up from germline, CDR1 is LNHDA and CDR2 is SQIVND (reference sequence). The CDR3 runs to 16 residues. Between the trimmed V and J ends, which lost 5 bases and 0 bases, there was a span of 14 bases. The CDR3 sequence: CASSDAPRGAKNIQYF. DNA for the CDR3: TGTGCCAGTAGTGACGCCCCGAGGGGAGCCAAAAACATTCAGTACTTC. Together with reference TRBV19 and TRBJ2-4, the CDR3 gives the full variable domain: DGGITQSPKYLFRKEGQNVTLSCEQNLNHDAMYWYRQDPGQGLRLIYYSQIVNDFQKGDIAEGYSVSREKKESFPLTVTSAQKNPTAFYLCASSDAPRGAKNIQYFGAGTRLSVL.

The chain recombines TRBV11-2 with TRBJ2-7, with 8 bases fitting TRBD2. Trimming removed 2 bases from V and 4 bases from J; junction bases left unmatched: 10. In germline, CDR1 is SGHAT, CDR2 FQNNGV. This CDR3 is 16 amino acids long. The DNA for the CDR3 is TGTGCCAGCAGCTTATGGGGGCGTAGCGGGAAGTACGAGCAGTACTTC. Its protein is CASSLWGRSGKYEQYF.

This clonotype was observed at least ten times. This chain links TRBV6-1 with TRBJ1-2; D is uncertain. This CDR3 has 14 residues. Germline V CDR1 and CDR2: MNHNS, SASEGT. V lost 7 bases, J lost 4 bases, and 16 bases lay in between. CDR3 protein: CASTSGWGGYGYTF. DNA of the CDR3: TGTGCCAGCACCTCGGGGTGGGGTGGCTATGGCTACACCTTC.

V is TRBV20-1 and J is TRBJ2-3; D uncertain. The CDR3 runs 10 residues. Trimming took 5 bases from V and 6 from J, leaving 6 bases between them. Germline-derived CDR1 and CDR2 are DFQATT and SNEGSKA (reference sequence). The CDR3, as DNA: TGCAGTGCTCCCCCGGATACGCAGTATTTT. Protein sequence: CSAPPDTQYF.